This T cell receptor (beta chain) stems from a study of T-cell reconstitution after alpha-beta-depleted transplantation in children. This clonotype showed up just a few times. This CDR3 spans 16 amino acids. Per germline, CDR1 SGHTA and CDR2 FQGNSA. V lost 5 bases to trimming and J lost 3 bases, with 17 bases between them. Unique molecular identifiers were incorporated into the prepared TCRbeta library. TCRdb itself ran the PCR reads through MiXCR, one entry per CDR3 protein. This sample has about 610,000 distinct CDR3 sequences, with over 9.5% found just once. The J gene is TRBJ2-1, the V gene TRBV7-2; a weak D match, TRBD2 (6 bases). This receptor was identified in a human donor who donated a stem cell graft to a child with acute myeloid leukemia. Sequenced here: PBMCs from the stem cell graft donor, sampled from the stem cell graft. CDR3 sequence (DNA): TGTGCCAGCAGCCTCCCGGGGACTCAAGGCTACAATGAGCAGTTCTTC. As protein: CASSLPGTQGYNEQFF. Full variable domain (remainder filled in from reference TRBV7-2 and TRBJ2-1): GAGVSQSPSNKVTEKGKDVELRCDPISGHTALYWYRQSLGQGLEFLIYFQGNSAPDKSGLPSDRFSAERTGGSVSTLTIQRTQQEDSAVYLCASSLPGTQGYNEQFFGPGTRLTVL.